Listed below are T cell receptor beta chains from one sample, sequenced in a study of chemoradiotherapy in HPV16-positive cancers. This table comes from immunoSEQ multiplex PCR, and its TCRdb copy is limited to in-frame clones, with some not included. The sample shows about 17,000 clones, roughly nine tenths of them seen only once. This material consisted of blood, taken from a patient who underwent chemoradiotherapy. These receptor sequences come from a human donor with HPV-associated anogenital cancer. Both conserved end residues are part of each CDR3.

v_gene,CDR3aa
TRBV28,CASSLVAGLKRPQHF
TRBV9,CASSLRTSGINEQFF
TRBV29-1,CSVGSGLRLEQYF
TRBV11-2,CASSFFGSTTGELFF
TRBV7-2,CASRKTGNSNQPQHF
TRBV19,CASSTQSLGNSPLHF
TRBV2,CASSTGTISGYTF
TRBV7-6,CASSLGGGVQPQHF
TRBV7-9,CASSSTDTQYF
TRBV6-9,CASKRRELQDYEQYF
TRBV10-3,CAIGGELSSYNEQFF
TRBV7-9,CASSPSGSGYEQYF
TRBV7-9,CASSLGQMNTEAFF
TRBV2,CASSGGDYGYTF
TRBV4-2,CASSQAGTTNLGPQHF
TRBV27,CASSLSILGSSTDTQYF
TRBV7-2,CASSLGRGGEAFF